The 26 T cell receptor beta chains listed next were all sequenced from one sample in a study of blood T cells in healthy people across ages. Primed by a sample-barcoded 5' primer and a J-beta primer mix, a second PCR proceeded for about 6 to 12 cycles. Using its own MiXCR run on the 5' RACE reads, TCRdb lists one record per CDR3 protein. Among 850,000 to 1,000,000 distinct CDR3 sequences listed, roughly 48% were seen once. The material sequenced was blood. All receptors derive from a man aged 30-40 years in good health.

The gene calls are TRBV10-3 and TRBJ2-1; a weak D match, TRBD1 (5 bases). This CDR3 has 15 residues. V was cut by 2 bases and J by 5 bases, with 13 bases left in between. The germline CDR1 and CDR2 sequences are ENHRY and SYGVKD. CDR3 DNA sequence: TGTGCCATCAGTGAGATTCCGGCCAGGGACAATGAGCAGTTCTTC. This encodes CAISEIPARDNEQFF.

The chain links TRBV5-1 to TRBJ2-1; D might be TRBD1 (6 bases). Trimming removed 1 base at V and 5 bases at J, with 13 bases between. In germline, CDR1 is SGHRS, CDR2 YFSETQ. The length of the CDR3 is 15 residues. The CDR3 region is CASSLFLGTNNEQFF. CDR3 coding DNA: TGCGCCAGCAGCTTGTTTTTGGGGACAAACAATGAGCAGTTCTTC.

The V gene is TRBV30, the J gene TRBJ2-4, with 9 bases lining up with TRBD1. The closer fit of TRBJ2-7 to the DNA end suggests the J call may be wrong. This CDR3 contains 14 residues. Germline loops: CDR1 GTSNPN, CDR2 SVGIG (reference sequence). The CDR3 nucleotides are TGTGCCTGGAGTGGCTGGACAGGGGTCTACGAGCAGTACTTC. It translates to CAWSGWTGVYEQYF.

There are many counts of this clonotype. This sequence joins TRBV10-2 and TRBJ2-7; the match to TRBD2 covers 7 bases. The CDR3 runs to 13 residues. Germline-derived CDR1 and CDR2 are WSHSY and SAAADI. The trim removed 5 bases at V and 2 bases at J, leaving 3 bases unmatched. The DNA of the CDR3 is TGCGCCAGCAGTACCGGGAGGACCTACGAGCAGTACTTC. As protein: CASSTGRTYEQYF.

The chain uses TRBV2 and TRBJ1-2; perhaps TRBD1 as D (5 bases). This CDR3 spans 13 amino acids. Germline V lookup: CDR1 SNHLY, CDR2 FYNNEI. The V gene lost 8 bases and the J gene lost 0 bases, with 10 bases spanning the gap. The CDR3 loop reads CASVEGTNYGYTF. CDR3 bases: TGTGCCAGCGTAGAGGGGACTAACTATGGCTACACCTTC.

This sequence joins TRBV5-6 and TRBJ2-2; 9 bases are a match to TRBD1. The junction had 5 bases not matched to a gene; V was cut back by 4 bases and J by 1 base. The CDR3 runs 16 residues. The germline V gene encodes CDR1 SGHDT and CDR2 YYEEEE. CDR3 in amino acids: CASSRTGAMNTGELFF. Written as DNA, the CDR3 is TGTGCCAGCAGCAGGACAGGGGCGATGAACACCGGGGAGCTGTTTTTT.

Comment on this clonotype: A much larger clone lies a single base off, so this may be a read error. J is TRBJ2-1 and V is TRBV5-5; TRBD1 aligns across 8 bases. Germline CDR1 is SGHKS and CDR2 is YYEKEE (reference sequence). The V segment lost 8 bases and the J segment 1 base; nucleotides outside the gene matches: 8. The CDR3 length is 15 residues. CDR3 coding DNA: TGTGCCAGAAGCGGCGGACAGGGATCCTACAATGAGCAGTTCTTC. Translating gives CARSGGQGSYNEQFF.

This clonotype was observed a few times. The rearrangement joins TRBV7-2 to TRBJ1-2; perhaps TRBD1 as D (6 bases). V was cut by 2 bases and J by 7 bases, with 17 bases left in between. Germline assignment: CDR1 SGHTA and CDR2 FQGNSA. The CDR3 totals 15 residues. The CDR3 DNA reads TGTGCCAGCAGCTTACCGGGACAAACCGGATCTGGCTACACCTTC. Amino acids: CASSLPGQTGSGYTF. Drawing the rest from reference TRBV7-2 and TRBJ1-2, the complete variable domain is GAGVSQSPSNKVTEKGKDVELRCDPISGHTALYWYRQSLGQGLEFLIYFQGNSAPDKSGLPSDRFSAERTGGSVSTLTIQRTQQEDSAVYLCASSLPGQTGSGYTFGSGTRLTVV.

A note on this clonotype: One base away lies a much larger clone, so this may be a sequencing read error. The rearrangement links TRBV29-1 to TRBJ2-3, with D perhaps assigned TRBD1 or TRBD2 (6 bases each). There are 14 residues in the CDR3. The V gene's germline CDR1 is SQVTM and CDR2 ANQGSEA. CDR3 protein: CSVEGGQHTDTRYF. The CDR3 DNA is TGCAGCGTTGAGGGGGGCCAACACACAGATACGCGGTATTTT.

About this clonotype: A much more abundant neighbour one base away suggests this may be a read error. The chain joins TRBV29-1 to TRBJ2-3; no reliable D call. The CDR3 runs to 12 residues. Germline V gene data show CDR1 as SQVTM and CDR2 as ANQGSEA. Trimming shortened V by 8 bases and J by 4 bases, and 13 bases separated the two germline ends. CDR3 DNA sequence: TGCAGCATGCCCGTATTCCCAGATACGCAGTATTTT. Its translation: CSMPVFPDTQYF.

J is TRBJ1-2 and V is TRBV6-2 or TRBV6-3, with 7 bases fitting TRBD1. Germline V lookup: CDR1 MNHEY, CDR2 SVGEGT. The trim removed 0 bases at V and 8 bases at J, leaving 24 bases unmatched. The CDR3 extends over 20 amino acids. The CDR3 loop reads CASSYSISDDVTGTSRGYTF. The CDR3 nucleotides read TGTGCCAGCAGTTACTCGATATCGGACGATGTGACAGGGACGTCGCGGGGCTACACCTTC.

This clonotype appeared a few times. CDR3 amino acids: CASSVSQGTEAFF. DNA for the CDR3: TGTGCCAGCAGTGTGTCGCAGGGCACTGAAGCTTTCTTT. The rearrangement joins TRBV28 to TRBJ1-1; a possible D gene is TRBD1 (5 bases). Germline CDR1 and CDR2: MDHEN and SYDVKM. The CDR3 is made up of 13 amino acids. V dropped 5 bases and J dropped 4 bases, with 11 bases sitting between them. The entire variable domain, with the rest obtained from reference TRBV28 and TRBJ1-1, is as follows: DVKVTQSSRYLVKRTGEKVFLECVQDMDHENMFWYRQDPGLGLRLIYFSYDVKMKEKGDIPEGYSVSREKKERFSLILESASTNQTSMYLCASSVSQGTEAFFGQGTRLTVV.

A word on this clonotype: A read error is possible here, since a much larger clone lies one base away. V and J are TRBV6-4 and TRBJ2-1; D is tentatively TRBD1 or TRBD2 (7 bases each). The CDR3 is made up of 15 amino acids. CDR1 is MRHNA, CDR2 SNTAGT, per germline. Trimming cost V 6 bases and J 7 bases, with 19 bases left between them. CDR3 nucleotide sequence: TGTGCCAGCAGAGCAGGGGGAGCGCGGGGGAATGAGCAGTTCTTC. Translating it yields CASRAGGARGNEQFF.

V and J are TRBV14 and TRBJ2-7; TRBD1 agrees at 8 bases. CDR1 is SGHDN and CDR2 is FVKESK in the germline V gene. The CDR3 is made up of 14 amino acids. The V and J ends lost 4 bases and 6 bases, in that order; junction bases with no gene match: 8. As DNA, the CDR3 is TGTGCCAGCAGCCTGACAGGGGCTCTTAGCGAGCAGTACTTC. Encoded protein: CASSLTGALSEQYF.

This clonotype was counted at least ten times. A junction boundary mismatches the germline segment, possibly from a read error. The chain recombines TRBV7-2 with TRBJ1-2, with 7 bases aligning to TRBD1. The length of the CDR3 is 13 residues. Germline V CDR1 and CDR2: SGHTA, FQGNSA. CDR3 DNA sequence: TGCGCCAGCAGCAGGGGGGGCAACTATGGCTACACCTTC. Encoded protein: CASSRGGNYGYTF.

This clonotype was recorded a few times. This chain uses TRBV7-2 with TRBJ1-1, with unresolved D. V lost 5 bases to trimming and J lost 2 bases, with 12 bases between them. Germline V CDR1 and CDR2: SGHTA, FQGNSA. The CDR3 sequence is 14 residues long. CDR3 loop: CASSETMSNTEAFF. DNA of the CDR3: TGTGCCAGCAGCGAAACGATGAGTAACACTGAAGCTTTCTTT.

The chain uses TRBV30 and TRBJ2-3; the match to TRBD1 covers 8 bases. The junction had 6 bases not matched to a gene; V was cut back by 7 bases and J by 6 bases. Per the germline V gene, CDR1 is GTSNPN and CDR2 is SVGIG (reference sequence). The CDR3 length is 12 residues. The CDR3 bases are TGTGCCTCGGACAGGGCGGGGGATACGCAGTATTTT. This translates into CASDRAGDTQYF. Full variable domain (rest looked up from reference TRBV30 and TRBJ2-3): SQTIHQWPATLVQPVGSPLSLECTVEGTSNPNLYWYRQAAGRGLQLLFYSVGIGQISSEVPQNLSASRPQDRQFILSSKKLLLSDSGFYLCASDRAGDTQYFGPGTRLTVL.

Concerning this clonotype itself: Because it lacks the conserved phenylalanine or tryptophan at the end, this CDR3 is likely a read error. The V and J genes are TRBV5-1 and TRBJ2-3; D could derive from TRBD1 or TRBD2 (6 bases each). This CDR3 is built from 14 residues. The germline CDR1 and CDR2 sequences are SGHRS and YFSETQ. V gave up 4 bases and J gave up 1 base, with 10 bases separating them. CDR3 loop: CASSVEGGTDTQYL. CDR3 nucleotide sequence: TGCGCCAGCAGCGTGGAGGGGGGCACAGATACGCAGTATCTT.

This chain connects TRBV12-3 or TRBV12-4 to TRBJ2-7, with TRBD1 matching 9 bases. The J call is doubtful: the DNA matches TRBJ2-5 better. This CDR3 contains 15 residues. The CDR3, as DNA: TGTGCCAGCAGTCCCGACAGGGGGAGGGAAGAGACCCAGTACTTC. This codes for CASSPDRGREETQYF.

The chain recombines TRBV10-3 with TRBJ1-2, with TRBD1 matching 8 bases. V was pared by 0 bases and J by 5 bases, with 5 bases of the junction left unmatched. The germline CDR1 and CDR2 sequences are ENHRY and SYGVKD. The length of the CDR3 is 15 residues. CDR3 sequence reads: CAISESTGGDYGYTF. Written as DNA, the CDR3 is TGTGCCATCAGTGAGTCTACAGGGGGAGATTATGGCTACACCTTC.

This clonotype was found a few times. The chain recombines TRBV7-9 with TRBJ2-5; no definite D call. V was cut by 2 bases and J by 5 bases, with 12 bases left in between. CDR3 length equals 14 residues. Germline V lookup: CDR1 SEHNR, CDR2 FQNEAQ (reference sequence). The CDR3 DNA follows: TGTGCCAGCAGCTTATTTTCCGAGGTTGAGACCCAGTACTTC. Its translation: CASSLFSEVETQYF.

The chain uses TRBV4-2 and TRBJ2-3; D uncertain. This CDR3 has 15 amino acids. The germline V gene has CDR1 LGHNA and CDR2 YNFKEQ. Trimming shortened V by 4 bases and J by 3 bases, and 14 bases separated the two germline ends. CDR3 loop: CASSLFSGLTDTQYF. The CDR3, as DNA: TGTGCCAGCAGCCTTTTCTCCGGTTTAACAGATACGCAGTATTTT.

The chain carries TRBV20-1 and TRBJ1-2; 9 bases fit TRBD1. The CDR3 has 14 amino acids. Germline CDR1 is DFQATT and CDR2 is SNEGSKA (reference sequence). After removal of 6 bases from V and 2 bases from J, the junction contained 7 bases not matched to a gene. Written as DNA, the CDR3 is TGCAGTGCCGGTGGGGACAGGGCCAACTATGGCTACACCTTC. Translation gives CSAGGDRANYGYTF.

The rearrangement links TRBV2 to TRBJ1-1; a weak D match, TRBD1 (6 bases). This CDR3 has 13 residues. V lost 1 base, J lost 4 bases, and 7 bases lay in between. CDR1 is SNHLY, CDR2 FYNNEI, per germline. The CDR3 DNA sequence: TGTGCCAGCAGTGAAGAGGGGGGCACTGAAGCTTTCTTT. Amino acid sequence: CASSEEGGTEAFF. The whole variable domain, filled in from reference TRBV2 and TRBJ1-1, reads EPEVTQTPSHQVTQMGQEVILRCVPISNHLYFYWYRQILGQKVEFLVSFYNNEISEKSEIFDDQFSVERPDGSNFTLKIRSTKLEDSAMYFCASSEEGGTEAFFGQGTRLTVV.

The rearrangement joins TRBV27 to TRBJ2-1; D may match TRBD1 or TRBD2 (6 bases each). CDR1 MNHEY and CDR2 SMNVEV come from the germline V gene (reference sequence). The V end was cut by 3 bases, the J end by 15 bases, with 15 bases between. This CDR3 region has 12 residues. CDR3 amino acids: CASSLWGANPFF. CDR3 coding DNA: TGTGCCAGCAGTTTGTGGGGGGCCAACCCGTTCTTC.

This chain joins TRBV4-3 and TRBJ1-2; D is unresolved. Germline lookup yields CDR1 LGHNA and CDR2 YSLEER. The V gene lost 3 bases and the J gene lost 1 base, with 9 bases spanning the gap. The CDR3 contains 14 residues. The CDR3 protein is CASSHGEVNYGYTF. The DNA of the CDR3 is TGCGCCAGCAGCCACGGGGAGGTTAACTATGGCTACACCTTC.